The source of this T cell receptor beta chain is a study of response to subunit inactivated influenza vaccine (dated by TCRdb to 2017 to 2018). Looking at the study overall: To follow how T cells responded to a trivalent subunit inactivated influenza vaccine, the researchers relied on deep quantitative profiling of the T cell receptor repertoire. Points the paper makes about the study in general: According to the authors, only a limited number of new T cells may be recruited by each seasonal influenza vaccination.

The CDR3, cysteine through phenylalanine, is 14 amino acids long. The only DNA kept is the CDR3, 42 bases in frame from the first base. The junction shows trimming of 3 bases on V and 1 base on J, plus 9 bases between the germline ends. There are a few counts of this clonotype. Which antigen it targets is not known. Per-nucleotide qualities are absent, and no much larger clonotype sits a single base away. Libraries were constructed by RT-PCR. Sequenced using an Illumina HiSeq 2500. TCRdb redid the processing of the public reads, applying fastp at Q25 and MiXCR, and retained in-frame beta chains. Identical CDR3 proteins give one entry, which carries the most common genes and DNA. The sample profile shows 400,000 to 650,000 distinct CDR3 sequences; approximately 7.8% of them were found once. Jointly, the top ten make up around 13% of the sample.

The specimen comprised PBMCs from blood, sampled roughly 24 months after vaccination. The V and J genes are TRBV12-3 or TRBV12-4 and TRBJ1-1; no D segment can be confidently identified. This clonotype was obtained from a man in his fifties or sixties who received an inactivated influenza vaccine. Donor details come from another sample of the same person, matched by shared clones. CDR3 loop: CASSFPGKNTEAFF. The base sequence is TGTGCCAGCAGTTTTCCCGGGAAGAACACTGAAGCTTTCTTT.